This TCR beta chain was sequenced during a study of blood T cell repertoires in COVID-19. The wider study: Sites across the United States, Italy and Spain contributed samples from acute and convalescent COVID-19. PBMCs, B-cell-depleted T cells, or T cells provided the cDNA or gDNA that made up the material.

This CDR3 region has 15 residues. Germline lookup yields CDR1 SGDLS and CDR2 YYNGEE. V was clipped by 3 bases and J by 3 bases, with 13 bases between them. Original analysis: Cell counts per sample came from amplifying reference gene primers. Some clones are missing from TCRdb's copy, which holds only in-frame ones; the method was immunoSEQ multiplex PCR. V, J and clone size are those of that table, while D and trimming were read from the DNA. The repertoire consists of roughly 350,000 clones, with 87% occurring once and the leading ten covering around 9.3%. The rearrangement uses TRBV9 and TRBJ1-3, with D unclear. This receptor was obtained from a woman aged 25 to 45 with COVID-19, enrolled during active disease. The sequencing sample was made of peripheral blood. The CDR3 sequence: CASSDLVGLGNTIYF. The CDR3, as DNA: TGTGCCAGCAGCGATCTTGTGGGCCTTGGAAACACCATATATTTT.